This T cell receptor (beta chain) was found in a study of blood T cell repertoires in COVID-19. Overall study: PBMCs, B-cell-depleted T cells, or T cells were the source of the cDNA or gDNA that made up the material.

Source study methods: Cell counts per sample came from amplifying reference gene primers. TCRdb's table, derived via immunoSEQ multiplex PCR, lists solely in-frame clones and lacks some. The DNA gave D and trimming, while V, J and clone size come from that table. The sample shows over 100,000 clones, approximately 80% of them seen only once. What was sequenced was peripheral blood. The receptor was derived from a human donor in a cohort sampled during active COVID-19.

Here the CDR3 DNA reads TGTGCCAGCAGCTCGGGAGGGGGATTAACCTACGAGCAGTACTTC. Translation: CASSSGGGLTYEQYF. The chain is built from TRBV5-4 and TRBJ2-7; 8 nucleotides align to TRBD2. CDR3 length: 15 residues. Trimming took 3 bases from V and 2 from J; bases not matched to a gene: 7. CDR1 and CDR2 (germline): SGHNT, YYREEE (reference sequence). Based on the CDR3 plus reference TRBV5-4 and TRBJ2-7, the full variable domain is ETGVTQSPTHLIKTRGQQVTLRCSSQSGHNTVSWYQQALGQGPQFIFQYYREEENGRGNFPPRFSGLQFPNYSSELNVNALELDDSALYLCASSSGGGLTYEQYFGPGTRLTVT.